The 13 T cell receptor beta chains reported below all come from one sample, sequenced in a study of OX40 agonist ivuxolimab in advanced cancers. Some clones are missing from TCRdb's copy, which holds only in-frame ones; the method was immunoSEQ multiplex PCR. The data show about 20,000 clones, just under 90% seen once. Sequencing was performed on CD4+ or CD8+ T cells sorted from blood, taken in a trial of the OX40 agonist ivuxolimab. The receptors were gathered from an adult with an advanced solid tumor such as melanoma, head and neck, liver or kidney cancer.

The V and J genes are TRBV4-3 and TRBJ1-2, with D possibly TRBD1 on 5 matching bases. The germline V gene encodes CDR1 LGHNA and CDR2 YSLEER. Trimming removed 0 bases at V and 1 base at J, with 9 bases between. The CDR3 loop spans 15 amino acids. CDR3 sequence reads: CASSQDGTYNYGYTF. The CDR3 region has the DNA TGCGCCAGCAGCCAAGATGGGACCTATAACTATGGCTACACCTTC.

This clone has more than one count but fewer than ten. The CDR3 nucleotides are TGTGCCAGCAGCCAAGAGGACAGGGAGGGGCAGCCCCAGCATTTT. Protein sequence: CASSQEDREGQPQHF. This chain links TRBV4-2 with TRBJ1-5; 8 bases are a match to TRBD1. The V gene's germline CDR1 is LGHNA and CDR2 YNFKEQ. The length of the CDR3 is 15 residues. V dropped 0 bases and J dropped 7; count of bases not matched to a gene: 5.

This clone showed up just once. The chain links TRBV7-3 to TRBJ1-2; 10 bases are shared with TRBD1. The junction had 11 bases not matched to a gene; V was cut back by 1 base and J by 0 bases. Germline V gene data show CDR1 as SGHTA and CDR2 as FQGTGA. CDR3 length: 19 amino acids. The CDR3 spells CASSLIGRQGASSNYGYTF. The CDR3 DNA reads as TGTGCCAGCAGCTTAATAGGAAGACAGGGGGCTTCCTCTAACTATGGCTACACCTTC.

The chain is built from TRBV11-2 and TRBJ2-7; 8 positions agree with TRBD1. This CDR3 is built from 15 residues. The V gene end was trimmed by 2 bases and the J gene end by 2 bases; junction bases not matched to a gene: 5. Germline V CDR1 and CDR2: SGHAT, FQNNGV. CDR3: CASSLPGQATYEQYF. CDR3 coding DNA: TGTGCCAGCAGCTTACCGGGACAGGCTACCTACGAGCAGTACTTC.

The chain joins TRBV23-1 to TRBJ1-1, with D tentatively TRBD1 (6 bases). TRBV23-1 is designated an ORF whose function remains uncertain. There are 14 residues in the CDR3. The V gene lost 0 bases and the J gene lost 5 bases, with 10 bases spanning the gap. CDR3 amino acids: CASSQSGTPTEAFF. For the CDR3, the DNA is TGCGCCAGCAGTCAATCCGGGACACCGACTGAAGCTTTCTTT.

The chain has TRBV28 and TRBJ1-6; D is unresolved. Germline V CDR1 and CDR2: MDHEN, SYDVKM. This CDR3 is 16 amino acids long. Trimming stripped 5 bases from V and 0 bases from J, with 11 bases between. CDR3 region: CASSSQESSYNSPLHF. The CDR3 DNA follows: TGTGCCAGCAGTAGTCAGGAAAGCTCCTATAATTCACCCCTCCACTTT.

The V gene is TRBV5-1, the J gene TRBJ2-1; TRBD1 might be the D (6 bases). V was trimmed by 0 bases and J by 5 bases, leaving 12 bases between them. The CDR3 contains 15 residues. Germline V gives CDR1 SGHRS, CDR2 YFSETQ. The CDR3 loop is CASSLVAGANNEQFF. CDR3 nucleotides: TGCGCCAGCAGCTTGGTGGCAGGGGCTAACAATGAGCAGTTCTTC.

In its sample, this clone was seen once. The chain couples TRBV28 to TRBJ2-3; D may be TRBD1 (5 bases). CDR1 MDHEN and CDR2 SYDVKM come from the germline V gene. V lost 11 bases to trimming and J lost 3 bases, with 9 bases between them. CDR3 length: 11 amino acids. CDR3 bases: TGTGCCTCCCAGGGAACAGATACGCAGTATTTT. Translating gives CASQGTDTQYF.

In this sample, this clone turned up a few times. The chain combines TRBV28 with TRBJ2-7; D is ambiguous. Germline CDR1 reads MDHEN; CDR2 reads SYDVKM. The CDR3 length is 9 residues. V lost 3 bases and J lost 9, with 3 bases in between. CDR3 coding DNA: TGTGCCAGCAGTTTGGGGCAGTACTTC. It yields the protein CASSLGQYF.

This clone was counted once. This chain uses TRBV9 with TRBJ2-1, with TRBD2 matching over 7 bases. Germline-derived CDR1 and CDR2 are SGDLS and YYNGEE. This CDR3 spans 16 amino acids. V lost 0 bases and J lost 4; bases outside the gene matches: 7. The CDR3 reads CASSVVWGGSYNEQFF. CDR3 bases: TGTGCCAGCAGCGTAGTCTGGGGGGGTTCTTACAATGAGCAGTTCTTC.

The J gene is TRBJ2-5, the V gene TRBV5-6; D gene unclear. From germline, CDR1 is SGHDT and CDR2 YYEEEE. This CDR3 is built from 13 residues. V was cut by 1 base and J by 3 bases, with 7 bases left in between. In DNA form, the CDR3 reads TGTGCCAGCAGCTTGCGGATAGAAGAGACCCAGTACTTC. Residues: CASSLRIEETQYF.

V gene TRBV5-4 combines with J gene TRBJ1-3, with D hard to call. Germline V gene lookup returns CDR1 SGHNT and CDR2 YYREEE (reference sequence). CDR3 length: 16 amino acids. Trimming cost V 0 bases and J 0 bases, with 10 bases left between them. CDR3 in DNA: TGTGCCAGCAGCTTGGGGGCGGGCAACTCTGGAAACACCATATATTTT. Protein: CASSLGAGNSGNTIYF.

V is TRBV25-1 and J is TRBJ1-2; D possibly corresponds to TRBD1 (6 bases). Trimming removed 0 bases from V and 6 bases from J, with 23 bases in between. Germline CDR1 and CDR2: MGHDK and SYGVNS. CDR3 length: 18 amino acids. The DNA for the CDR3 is TGTGCCAGCAGTGAATACAGCCCCGGGACACTTCCGTTGGATGGCTACACCTTC. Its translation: CASSEYSPGTLPLDGYTF.